This T cell receptor beta chain was documented in a study of blood T cell repertoires in COVID-19. The sample holds a few counts of this clone. V was cut by 8 bases and J by 4 bases, with 15 bases left in between. CDR1 is WNHNN and CDR2 is SYGVQD in the germline V gene (reference sequence). CDR3 length equals 13 residues. In the original workflow: Using reference gene primer amplification, nucleated cell counts were estimated. Here immunoSEQ multiplex PCR was the method, and the copy in TCRdb shows in-frame clones only, minus some. The V and J calls and clone size come from that table; D and trimming were worked out from the DNA. The data contain some 190,000 clones, 84% of them seen just once; the ten biggest clones take up under 4%. Participant-given clinical history determined each cohort assignment.

V usage is TRBV10-1 and J usage is TRBJ2-7; perhaps TRBD2 as D (7 bases). Sequenced material: PBMCs or T cells enriched from blood (not recorded which). This receptor was taken from a woman in her 30s who had been exposed to COVID-19. DNA of the CDR3: TGCGCCAGCGGAGAGGGGGGGAGTTACGAGCAGTACTTC. This sequence encodes CASGEGGSYEQYF.